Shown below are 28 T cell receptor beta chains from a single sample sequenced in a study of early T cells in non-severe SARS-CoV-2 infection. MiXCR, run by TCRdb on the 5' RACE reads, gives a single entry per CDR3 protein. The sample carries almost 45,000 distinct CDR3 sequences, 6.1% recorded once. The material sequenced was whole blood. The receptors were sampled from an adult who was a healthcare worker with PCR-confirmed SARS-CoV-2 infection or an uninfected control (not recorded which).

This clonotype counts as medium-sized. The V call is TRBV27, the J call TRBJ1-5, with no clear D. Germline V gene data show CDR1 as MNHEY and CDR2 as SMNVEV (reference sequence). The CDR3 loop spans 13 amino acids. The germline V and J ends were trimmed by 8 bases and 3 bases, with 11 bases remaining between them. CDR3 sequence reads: CASSDGLNQPQHF. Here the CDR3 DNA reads TGTGCCAGCTCCGACGGACTCAATCAGCCCCAGCATTTT.

The CDR3 DNA reads TGTGCCAGCAGTTATATCTACACGGCTGGAAACACCATATATTTT. Its translation is CASSYIYTAGNTIYF. This chain joins TRBV6-6 and TRBJ1-3; no reliable D call. This CDR3 spans 15 amino acids. V was trimmed by 3 bases and J by 2 bases, leaving 11 bases between them. Germline assignment: CDR1 MNHNY and CDR2 SVGAGI (reference sequence).

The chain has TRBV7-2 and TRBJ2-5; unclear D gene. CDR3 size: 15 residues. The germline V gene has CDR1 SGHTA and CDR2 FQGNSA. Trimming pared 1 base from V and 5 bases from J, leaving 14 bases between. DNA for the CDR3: TGTGCCAGCAGCTTAGACGGGTTGGGGTACGAGACCCAGTACTTC. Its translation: CASSLDGLGYETQYF.

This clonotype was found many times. The CDR3 nucleotides are TGTGCCAGCAGTAAGGACAGGAGCTCCTACGAGCAGTACTTC. Translation: CASSKDRSSYEQYF. The chain couples TRBV7-2 to TRBJ2-7, with TRBD1 matching 7 bases. The germline gives CDR1 SGHTA, CDR2 FQGNSA. V was pared by 6 bases and J by 0 bases, with 5 bases of the junction left unmatched. The CDR3 totals 14 residues.

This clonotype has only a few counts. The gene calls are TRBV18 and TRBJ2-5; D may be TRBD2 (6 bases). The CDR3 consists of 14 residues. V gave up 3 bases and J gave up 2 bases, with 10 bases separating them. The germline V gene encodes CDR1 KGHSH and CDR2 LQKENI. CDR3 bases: TGTGCCAGCTCACCCCTGAGCGGGCAAGAGACCCAGTACTTC. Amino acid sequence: CASSPLSGQETQYF. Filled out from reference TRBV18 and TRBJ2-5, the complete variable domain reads NAGVMQNPRHLVRRRGQEARLRCSPMKGHSHVYWYRQLPEEGLKFMVYLQKENIIDESGMPKERFSAEFPKEGPSILRIQQVVRGDSAAYFCASSPLSGQETQYFGPGTRLLVL.

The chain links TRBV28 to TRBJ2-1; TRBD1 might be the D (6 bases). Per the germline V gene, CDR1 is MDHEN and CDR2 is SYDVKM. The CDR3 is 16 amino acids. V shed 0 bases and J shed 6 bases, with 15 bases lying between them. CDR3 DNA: TGTGCCAGCAGTTTATGGGGCAGGGGTATGGGCAATGAGCAGTTCTTC. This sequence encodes CASSLWGRGMGNEQFF.

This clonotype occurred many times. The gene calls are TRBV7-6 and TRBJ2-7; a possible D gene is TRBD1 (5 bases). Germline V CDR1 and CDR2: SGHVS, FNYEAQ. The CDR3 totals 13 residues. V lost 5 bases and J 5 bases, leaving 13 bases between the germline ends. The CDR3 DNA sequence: TGTGCCAGCAGCCCCAATCGCAGGGACGAGCAGTACTTC. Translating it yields CASSPNRRDEQYF.

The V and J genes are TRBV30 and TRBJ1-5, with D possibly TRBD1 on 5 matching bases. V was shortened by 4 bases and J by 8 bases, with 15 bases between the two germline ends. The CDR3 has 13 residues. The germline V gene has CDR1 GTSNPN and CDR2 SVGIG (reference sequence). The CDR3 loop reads CAWTEGVEKPQHF. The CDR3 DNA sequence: TGTGCCTGGACGGAAGGGGTCGAGAAGCCCCAGCATTTT.

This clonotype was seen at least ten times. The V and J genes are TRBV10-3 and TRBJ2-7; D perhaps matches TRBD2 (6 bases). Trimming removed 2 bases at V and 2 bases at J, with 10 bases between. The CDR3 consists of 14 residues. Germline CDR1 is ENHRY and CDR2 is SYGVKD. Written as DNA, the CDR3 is TGTGCCATCAGTGAGGCGGGGTTCGCCTACGAGCAGTACTTC. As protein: CAISEAGFAYEQYF.

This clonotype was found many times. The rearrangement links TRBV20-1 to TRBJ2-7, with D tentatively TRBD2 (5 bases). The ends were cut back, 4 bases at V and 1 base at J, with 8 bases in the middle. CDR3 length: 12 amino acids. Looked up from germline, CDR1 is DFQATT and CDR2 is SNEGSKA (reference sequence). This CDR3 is CSANGESYEQYF. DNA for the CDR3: TGCAGTGCTAACGGGGAGTCCTACGAGCAGTACTTC.

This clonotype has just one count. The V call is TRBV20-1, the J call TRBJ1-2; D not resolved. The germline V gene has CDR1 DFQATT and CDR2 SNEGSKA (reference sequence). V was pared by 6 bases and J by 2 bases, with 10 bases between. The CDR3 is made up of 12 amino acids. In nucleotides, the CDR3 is TGCAGTGCCCGAACAGTAAACTATGGCTACACCTTC. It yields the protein CSARTVNYGYTF.

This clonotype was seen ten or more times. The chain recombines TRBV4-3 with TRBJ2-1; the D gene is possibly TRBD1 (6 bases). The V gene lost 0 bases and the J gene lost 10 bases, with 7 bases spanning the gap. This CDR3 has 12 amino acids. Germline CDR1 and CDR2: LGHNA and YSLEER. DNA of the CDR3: TGCGCCAGCAGCCAAGATGGACAGGAGCAGTTCTTC. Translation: CASSQDGQEQFF.

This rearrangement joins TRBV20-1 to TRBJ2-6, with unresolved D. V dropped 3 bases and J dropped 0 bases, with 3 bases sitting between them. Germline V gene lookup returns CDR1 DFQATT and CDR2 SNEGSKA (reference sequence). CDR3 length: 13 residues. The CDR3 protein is CSARSSGANVLTF. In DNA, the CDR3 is TGCAGTGCTAGGAGCTCTGGGGCCAACGTCCTGACTTTC.

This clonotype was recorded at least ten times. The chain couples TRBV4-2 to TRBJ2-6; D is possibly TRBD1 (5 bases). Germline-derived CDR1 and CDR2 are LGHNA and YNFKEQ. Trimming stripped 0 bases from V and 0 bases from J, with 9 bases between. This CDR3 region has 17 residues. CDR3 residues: CASSQEYRHSGANVLTF. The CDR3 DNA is TGTGCCAGCAGCCAAGAATACAGGCACTCTGGGGCCAACGTCCTGACTTTC.

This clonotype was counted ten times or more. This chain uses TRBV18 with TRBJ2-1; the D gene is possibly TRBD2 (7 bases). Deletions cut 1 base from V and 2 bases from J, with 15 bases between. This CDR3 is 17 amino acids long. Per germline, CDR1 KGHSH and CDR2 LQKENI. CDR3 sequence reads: CASSPLRGARTYNEQFF. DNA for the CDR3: TGTGCCAGCTCACCACTCCGGGGGGCGCGGACCTACAATGAGCAGTTCTTC. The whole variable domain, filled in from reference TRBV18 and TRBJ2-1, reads NAGVMQNPRHLVRRRGQEARLRCSPMKGHSHVYWYRQLPEEGLKFMVYLQKENIIDESGMPKERFSAEFPKEGPSILRIQQVVRGDSAAYFCASSPLRGARTYNEQFFGPGTRLTVL.

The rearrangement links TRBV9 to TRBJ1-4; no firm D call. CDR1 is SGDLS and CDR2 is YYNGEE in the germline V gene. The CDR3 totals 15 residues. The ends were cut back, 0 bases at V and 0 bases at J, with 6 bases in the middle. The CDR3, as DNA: TGTGCCAGCAGCGTAGGTGCCGCAACTAATGAAAAACTGTTTTTT. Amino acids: CASSVGAATNEKLFF.

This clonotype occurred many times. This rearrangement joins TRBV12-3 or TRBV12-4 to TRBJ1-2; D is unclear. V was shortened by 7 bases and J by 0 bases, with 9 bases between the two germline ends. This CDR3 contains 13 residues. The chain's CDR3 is CASTFGANYGYTF. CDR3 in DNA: TGTGCCAGCACCTTCGGAGCTAACTATGGCTACACCTTC.

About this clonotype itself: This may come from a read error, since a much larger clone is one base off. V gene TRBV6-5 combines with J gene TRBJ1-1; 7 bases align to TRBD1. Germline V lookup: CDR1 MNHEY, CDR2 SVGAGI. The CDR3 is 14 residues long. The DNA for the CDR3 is TGTGCCAGCAGTAAGACAGGGAGGAACACTAAAGCTTTCTTT. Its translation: CASSKTGRNTKAFF.

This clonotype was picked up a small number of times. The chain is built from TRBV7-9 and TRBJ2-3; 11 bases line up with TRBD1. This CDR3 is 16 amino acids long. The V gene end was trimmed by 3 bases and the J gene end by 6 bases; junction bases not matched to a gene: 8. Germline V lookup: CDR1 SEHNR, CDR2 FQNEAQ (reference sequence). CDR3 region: CASSLVRTGGADTQYF. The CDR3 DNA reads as TGTGCCAGCAGCTTGGTTAGGACAGGGGGCGCCGATACGCAGTATTTT.

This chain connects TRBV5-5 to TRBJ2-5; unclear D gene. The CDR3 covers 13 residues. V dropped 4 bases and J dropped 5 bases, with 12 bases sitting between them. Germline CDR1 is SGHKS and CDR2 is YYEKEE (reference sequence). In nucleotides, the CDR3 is TGTGCCAGCAGCCGGGTCCTTGGGGAGACCCAGTACTTC. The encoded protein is CASSRVLGETQYF.

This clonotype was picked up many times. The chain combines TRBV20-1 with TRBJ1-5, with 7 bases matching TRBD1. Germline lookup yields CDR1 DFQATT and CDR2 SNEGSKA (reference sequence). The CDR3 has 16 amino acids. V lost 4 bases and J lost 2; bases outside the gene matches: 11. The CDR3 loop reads CSATPFSGGGNQPQHF. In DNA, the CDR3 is TGCAGTGCTACTCCATTCTCAGGGGGGGGCAATCAGCCCCAGCATTTT.

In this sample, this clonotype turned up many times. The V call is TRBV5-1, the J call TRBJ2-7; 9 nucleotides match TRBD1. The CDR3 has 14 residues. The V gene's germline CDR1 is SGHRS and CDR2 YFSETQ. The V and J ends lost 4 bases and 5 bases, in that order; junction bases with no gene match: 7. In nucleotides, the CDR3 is TGCGCCAGCAGCAGGGGACAGGGTCCCAACGAGCAGTACTTC. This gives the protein CASSRGQGPNEQYF.

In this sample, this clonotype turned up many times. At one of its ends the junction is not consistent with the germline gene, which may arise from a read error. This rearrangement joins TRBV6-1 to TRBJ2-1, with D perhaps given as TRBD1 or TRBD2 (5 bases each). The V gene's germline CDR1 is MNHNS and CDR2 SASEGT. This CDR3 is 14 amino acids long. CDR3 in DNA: TGTGCCAGCAGTGCCCAGGGTGGGAGCAATGGGCAGTTCTTC. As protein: CASSAQGGSNGQFF.

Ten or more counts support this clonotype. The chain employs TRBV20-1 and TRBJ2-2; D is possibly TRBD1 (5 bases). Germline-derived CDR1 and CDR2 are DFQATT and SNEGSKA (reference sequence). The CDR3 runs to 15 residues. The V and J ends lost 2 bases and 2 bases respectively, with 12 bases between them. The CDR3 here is CSARPRGRNTGELFF. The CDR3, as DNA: TGCAGTGCTAGACCAAGGGGAAGAAACACCGGGGAGCTGTTTTTT.

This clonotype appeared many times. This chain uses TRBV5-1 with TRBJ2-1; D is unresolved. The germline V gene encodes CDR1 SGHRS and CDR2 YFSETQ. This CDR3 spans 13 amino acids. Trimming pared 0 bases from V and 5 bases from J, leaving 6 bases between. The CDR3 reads CASSLAVNNEQFF. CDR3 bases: TGCGCCAGCAGCTTGGCGGTGAACAATGAGCAGTTCTTC.

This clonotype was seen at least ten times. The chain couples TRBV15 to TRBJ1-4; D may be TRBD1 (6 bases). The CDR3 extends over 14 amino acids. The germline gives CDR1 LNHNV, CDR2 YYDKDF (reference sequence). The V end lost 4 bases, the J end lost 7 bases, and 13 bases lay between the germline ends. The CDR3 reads CATSKQGYGEKLFF. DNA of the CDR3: TGTGCCACCAGCAAACAGGGCTACGGTGAAAAACTGTTTTTT.

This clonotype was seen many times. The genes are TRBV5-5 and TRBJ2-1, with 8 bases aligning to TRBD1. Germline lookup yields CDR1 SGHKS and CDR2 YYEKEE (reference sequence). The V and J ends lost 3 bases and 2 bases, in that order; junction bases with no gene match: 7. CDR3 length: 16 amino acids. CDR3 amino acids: CASSYHGQGAYNEQFF. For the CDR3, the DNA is TGTGCCAGCAGCTATCACGGACAGGGTGCCTACAATGAGCAGTTCTTC.

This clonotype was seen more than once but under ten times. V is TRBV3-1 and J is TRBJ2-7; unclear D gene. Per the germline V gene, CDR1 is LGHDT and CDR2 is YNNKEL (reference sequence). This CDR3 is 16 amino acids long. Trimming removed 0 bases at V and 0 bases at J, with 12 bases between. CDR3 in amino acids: CASSQEGQLLSYEQYF. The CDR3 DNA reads TGTGCCAGCAGCCAAGAGGGCCAGCTACTCTCCTACGAGCAGTACTTC.